A single sample is the source of the 3 T cell receptor beta chains below, sequenced in a study of OX40 agonist ivuxolimab in advanced cancers. Measured with immunoSEQ multiplex PCR; TCRdb has only the in-frame clones, and not every one. The sample shows tens of thousands of clones, almost 85% of them seen only once. This specimen consisted of CD4+ or CD8+ T cells sorted from blood, obtained in a trial of the OX40 agonist ivuxolimab. The receptor source for this set is an adult with an advanced solid tumor such as melanoma, head and neck, liver or kidney cancer.

This clone was seen only once. This chain connects TRBV19 to TRBJ2-5; TRBD1 matches at 12 bases. This CDR3 contains 14 residues. Germline CDR1 and CDR2: LNHDA and SQIVND (reference sequence). V gave up 6 bases and J gave up 4 bases; unmatched junction bases: 3. CDR3 protein: CASSGTGGLETQYF. The CDR3 nucleotides read TGTGCCAGTAGCGGGACAGGGGGCTTAGAGACCCAGTACTTC.

This clone was counted only a few times. The genes are TRBV10-3 and TRBJ2-7; TRBD2 agrees at 8 bases. CDR1 is ENHRY, CDR2 SYGVKD, per germline. CDR3 length: 13 residues. The V segment lost 4 bases and the J segment 5 bases; nucleotides outside the gene matches: 4. The DNA for the CDR3 is TGTGCCATCAGTGGGTCGCGGGAGGACGAGCAGTACTTC. This sequence encodes CAISGSREDEQYF.

In regard to this clone: Its ends do not fully match the called genes, so a read error is possible. The chain recombines TRBV7-2 with TRBJ2-1, with 9 bases identical to TRBD2. Germline V CDR1 and CDR2: SGHTA, FQGNSA. This CDR3 has 12 residues. CDR3 in DNA: TGTGCCAGCAGCCCCTATAGCGGGGGTTCGATCTTC. Translating it yields CASSPYSGGSIF.